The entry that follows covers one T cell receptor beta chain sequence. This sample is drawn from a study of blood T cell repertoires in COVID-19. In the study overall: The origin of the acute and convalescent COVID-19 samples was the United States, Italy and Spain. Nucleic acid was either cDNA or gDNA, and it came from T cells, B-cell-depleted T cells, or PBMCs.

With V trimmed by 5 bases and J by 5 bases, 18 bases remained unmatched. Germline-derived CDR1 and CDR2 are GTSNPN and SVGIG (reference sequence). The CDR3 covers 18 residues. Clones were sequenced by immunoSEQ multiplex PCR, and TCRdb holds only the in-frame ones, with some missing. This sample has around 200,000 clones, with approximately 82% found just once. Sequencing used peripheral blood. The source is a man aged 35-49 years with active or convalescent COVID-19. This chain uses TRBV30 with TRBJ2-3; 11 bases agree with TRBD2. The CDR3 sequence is CAWGGISGGDVPGDTQYF. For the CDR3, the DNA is TGTGCCTGGGGAGGAATTAGCGGGGGGGATGTTCCAGGAGATACGCAGTATTTT.